This T cell receptor (beta chain) was found in a study of CD8+CD57+ T cells in acquired aplastic anemia. On the study more broadly: Sorted CD4+ plus CD8+ cells gave DNA averaging about 3.2 ug. Study outcomes and limitations: Overlapping CD8+ CDR3 repertoires of patients and controls contained around 30 shared sequences. Patients versus controls showed no significant CD8+ Simpson's diversity difference.

Genomic DNA templated the TCR beta VDJ and CDR3 profiling. TCRdb independently ran MiXCR on the reads; one entry per CDR3 protein. The table lists about 160,000 distinct CDR3 sequences, just under 45% of them singletons. This clonotype was seen ten or more times. What it recognizes is unknown. The TCR comes from a human donor in good health. The specimen was sorted CD4+, CD8+, or CD8+CD57+ T cells (not recorded which) from PBMCs.

DNA for the CDR3: TGCGCCAGCAGGACTAGCGGGGGGTACAATGAGCAGTTCTTC. This translates into CASRTSGGYNEQFF. The chain links TRBV5-1 to TRBJ2-1; 13 nucleotides align to TRBD2. From germline, CDR1 is SGHRS and CDR2 YFSETQ. This CDR3 has 14 amino acids. Germline trimming cut 5 bases from V and 4 bases from J; bases unmatched to any gene: 0.